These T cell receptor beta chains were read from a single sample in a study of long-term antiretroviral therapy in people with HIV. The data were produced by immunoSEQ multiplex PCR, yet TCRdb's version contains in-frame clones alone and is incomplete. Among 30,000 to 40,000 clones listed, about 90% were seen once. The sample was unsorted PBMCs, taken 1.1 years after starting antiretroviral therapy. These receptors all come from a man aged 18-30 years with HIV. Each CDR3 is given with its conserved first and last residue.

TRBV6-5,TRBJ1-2,CASSPDRWNGYTF
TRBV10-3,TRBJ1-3,CAISEPGQVAGNTIYF
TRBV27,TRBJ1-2,CASSPRQGGYGYTF
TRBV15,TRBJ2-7,CATSETGYEQYF
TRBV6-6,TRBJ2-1,CASNIGNEQFF
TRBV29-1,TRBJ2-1,CSGGQGQYNEQFF
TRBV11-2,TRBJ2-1,CASRRVGYNNEQFF
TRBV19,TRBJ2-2,CASTWGRGGSGELFF
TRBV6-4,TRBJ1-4,CASSEQENEKLFF
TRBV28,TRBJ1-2,CASSIQGARLYGYTF
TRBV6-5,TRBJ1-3,CASSLTAGNTIYF
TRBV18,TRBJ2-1,CASSPHSSGEQFF
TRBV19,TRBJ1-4,CASSIRGFNEKLFF
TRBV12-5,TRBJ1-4,CASGLVGGSNEKLFF
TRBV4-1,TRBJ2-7,CASSQDLRVHEQYF
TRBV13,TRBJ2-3,CASSLGDLAEIPDTQYF
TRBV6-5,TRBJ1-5,CASSSSGADSNQPQHF
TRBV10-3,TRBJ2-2,CAISEEGGGTGELFF
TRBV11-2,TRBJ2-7,CASSLDPWAPRDF
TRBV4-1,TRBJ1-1,CASSQDGAYTEAFF
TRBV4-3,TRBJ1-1,CASSQAGVTGGNTEAFF
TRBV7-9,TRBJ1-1,CASSLGPSTEAFF
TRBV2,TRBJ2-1,CASRISGWNYNEQFF
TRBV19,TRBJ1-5,CASSLAGDSNQPQHF
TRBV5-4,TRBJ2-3,CASSPGTGTDTQYF
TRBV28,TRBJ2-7,CASSWNDISLYEQYF
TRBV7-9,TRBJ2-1,CASYLAGGLNEQFF
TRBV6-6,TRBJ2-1,CASSYRQGAGNEQFF
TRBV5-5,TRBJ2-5,CASSFYWGKETQYF
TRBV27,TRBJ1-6,CASSLGTGRGSPLHF
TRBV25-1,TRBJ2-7,CASSLAGDPVYEQYF
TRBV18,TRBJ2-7,CASSPSGMNLYEQYF
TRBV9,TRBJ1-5,CASSGPVGPQHF
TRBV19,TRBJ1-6,CASSIGGSPLHF
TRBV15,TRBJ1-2,CATSRRGTFDGYTF
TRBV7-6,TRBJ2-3,CASSPGRGPGTDTQYF
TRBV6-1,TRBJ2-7,CASSVQVGEQYF
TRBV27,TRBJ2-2,CASSLGTGRIGELFF
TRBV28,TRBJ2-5,CASSAGQGVAETQYF
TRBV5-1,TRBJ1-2,CASSPAPGQVRDGYTF
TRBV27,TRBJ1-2,CASSPGGNYGYTF